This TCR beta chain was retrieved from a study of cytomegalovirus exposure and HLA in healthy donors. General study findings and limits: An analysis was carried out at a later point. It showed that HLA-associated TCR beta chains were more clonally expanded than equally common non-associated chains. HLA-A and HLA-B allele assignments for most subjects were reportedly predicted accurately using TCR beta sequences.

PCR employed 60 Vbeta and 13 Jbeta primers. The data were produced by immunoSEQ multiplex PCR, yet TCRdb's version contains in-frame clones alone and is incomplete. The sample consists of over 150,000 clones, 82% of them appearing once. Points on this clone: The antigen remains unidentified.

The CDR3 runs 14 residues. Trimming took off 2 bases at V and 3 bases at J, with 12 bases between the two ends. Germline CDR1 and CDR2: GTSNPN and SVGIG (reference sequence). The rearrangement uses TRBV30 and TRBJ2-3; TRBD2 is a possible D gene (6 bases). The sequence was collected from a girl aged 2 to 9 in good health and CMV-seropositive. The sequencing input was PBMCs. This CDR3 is CAWSILGGTDTQYF. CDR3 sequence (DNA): TGTGCCTGGAGTATCTTGGGGGGAACAGATACGCAGTATTTT.